This entry features one TCR beta chain sequence. What it binds is unknown. V dropped 3 bases and J dropped 4; count of bases not matched to a gene: 6. Germline CDR1 reads ENHRY; CDR2 reads SYGVKD. The CDR3 totals 15 residues. Each CDR3 protein is one row after TCRdb ran MiXCR on the RT-PCR reads. The sample records approximately 530,000 distinct CDR3 sequences, 13% being singletons. The sample originates from a study of response to subunit inactivated influenza vaccine. Overall study results and limits: The authors proposed limited new T cell recruitment per seasonal influenza vaccination.

Sample: PBMCs from blood, taken about 40 days after vaccination. The TCR sequence derives from a man between 45 and 60 years old who received an inactivated influenza vaccine. This chain joins TRBV10-3 and TRBJ2-7; 10 bases fit TRBD1. DNA of the CDR3: TGTGCCATCAGTGACCCCCCGGGACAGGGGTACGAGCAGTACTTC. Translation: CAISDPPGQGYEQYF.